The 11 T cell receptor beta chains presented below share a single source sample, sequenced in a study of blood T cell repertoires in COVID-19 (dated by TCRdb to about 2020). The library came from the immunoSEQ multiplex PCR assay. In its TCRdb copy, this immuneACCESS table keeps in-frame sequences only and misses some clones. Where compared with another copy, unresolved V genes explain less than half of these, and the others have no known cause. The sample table records more than 70,000 clones; around nine tenths of these occur just once. The leading ten clones occupy 4.5% to 6% of the sample. The sequenced material came from peripheral blood. The receptor source for this set is a man aged 45-60 years with active or convalescent COVID-19.

V gene TRBV19 combines with J gene TRBJ1-5; D is unresolved. The CDR3 has 12 residues. V gave up 10 bases and J gave up 2 bases, with 9 bases separating them. CDR1 and CDR2 from the germline V gene are LNHDA and SQIVND (reference sequence). The CDR3 DNA reads as TGTGCCACTGGACTCGGCAATCAGCCCCAGCATTTT. The encoded protein is CATGLGNQPQHF.

The chain links TRBV30 to TRBJ1-2, with D perhaps matching TRBD1 (5 bases). CDR3 length: 13 amino acids. With 4 bases removed from V and 8 bases from J, the gap between germline ends came to 17 bases. In germline, CDR1 is GTSNPN, CDR2 SVGIG (reference sequence). Here the CDR3 reads CAWTSGRVGGYTF. The DNA for the CDR3 is TGTGCCTGGACGTCAGGCAGGGTTGGGGGCTACACCTTC.

This sequence joins TRBV28 and TRBJ1-1, with a possible D match to TRBD1 (5 bases). Germline V gives CDR1 MDHEN, CDR2 SYDVKM. This CDR3 has 13 amino acids. Trimming removed 8 bases at V and 2 bases at J, with 12 bases between. The CDR3 protein is CASLRGANTEAFF. CDR3 in DNA: TGTGCCAGCCTTAGGGGCGCCAACACTGAAGCTTTCTTT.

The CDR3 coding sequence is TGTGCCACCAGCCAATGGACAGGGGGCACAGATACGCAGTATTTT. This encodes CATSQWTGGTDTQYF. The V gene is TRBV15, the J gene TRBJ2-3; 9 positions agree with TRBD1. The CDR3 has 15 amino acids. Trimming removed 5 bases from V and 1 base from J; junction bases left unmatched: 4. Germline loops: CDR1 LNHNV, CDR2 YYDKDF (reference sequence).

The table lists this clone with a count of one. The chain combines TRBV27 with TRBJ1-5, with 9 bases that match TRBD1. Looked up from germline, CDR1 is MNHEY and CDR2 is SMNVEV (reference sequence). This CDR3 spans 18 amino acids. After removal of 6 bases from V and 2 bases from J, the junction contained 14 bases not matched to a gene. CDR3: CASSDSIRDRVGNQPQHF. The CDR3 DNA reads as TGTGCCAGCAGCGACTCTATCCGGGACAGGGTCGGCAATCAGCCCCAGCATTTT.

The chain is built from TRBV7-9 and TRBJ2-7, with D tentatively TRBD2 (5 bases). Germline CDR1 SEHNR, CDR2 FQNEAQ (reference sequence). The CDR3 consists of 12 residues. V was pared by 6 bases and J by 2 bases, with 8 bases between. The DNA for the CDR3 is TGTGCCAGCAGGGCAGCGGCCTACGAGCAGTACTTC. It codes for CASRAAAYEQYF.

The chain has TRBV21-1 and TRBJ2-7; TRBD2 is the table's D call, not checked against the DNA. TRBV21-1 is an annotated pseudogene. The CDR3 sequence is 16 residues long. CDR3 amino acids: CASSKETSAFSYEQYV. The CDR3 nucleotides read TGTGCCAGCAGCAAAGAGACTAGCGCCTTCTCCTACGAGCAGTACGTC.

The genes are TRBV7-2 and TRBJ2-5; unclear D gene. V lost 1 base and J 3 bases, leaving 9 bases between the germline ends. Germline CDR1 and CDR2: SGHTA and FQGNSA. This CDR3 region has 14 residues. The CDR3 DNA reads TGTGCCAGCAGCTTAGAATTTGACAAAGAGACCCAGTACTTC. It codes for CASSLEFDKETQYF.

The V gene is TRBV18, the J gene TRBJ2-2; maybe TRBD1 (5 bases). V was clipped by 0 bases and J by 5 bases, with 10 bases between them. From germline, CDR1 is KGHSH and CDR2 LQKENI. The CDR3 length is 15 residues. The CDR3 DNA reads TGTGCCAGCTCACCACCCCAGGGTTGGACCGGGGAGCTGTTTTTT. This sequence encodes CASSPPQGWTGELFF.

This chain links TRBV7-2 with TRBJ1-2, with 8 bases aligning to TRBD1. J lost 2 bases, V lost 1 base, and 0 bases had no gene match. Per the germline V gene, CDR1 is SGHTA and CDR2 is FQGNSA. This CDR3 has 14 amino acids. The CDR3 DNA is TGTGCCAGCAGCTTAGGACAGGGGAACTATGGCTACACCTTC. This sequence encodes CASSLGQGNYGYTF.

This chain links TRBV7-9 with TRBJ2-1; 12 bases are shared with TRBD1. The CDR3 spans 16 residues. The germline V gene encodes CDR1 SEHNR and CDR2 FQNEAQ (reference sequence). After removal of 7 bases from V and 6 bases from J, the junction contained 10 bases not matched to a gene. DNA for the CDR3: TGTGCCAGCACCAGAGGAGGGGACAGGGGGCTCAATGAGCAGTTCTTC. Translated: CASTRGGDRGLNEQFF.